Below, 21 T cell receptor beta chains from the same sample are listed, as sequenced in a study of cytomegalovirus exposure and HLA in healthy donors (dated by TCRdb to 2016 to 2017). Library preparation employed the immunoSEQ multiplex PCR assay. TCRdb holds this immuneACCESS table with in-frame rearrangements only. Some clones are missing; in checked studies, unresolved V genes explain under half, and the rest has no known cause. For this sample the table gives roughly 330,000 clones, of which 87% were detected only once. Roughly 1.2% of the sample rests with the top ten. Sequenced material: PBMCs. These receptors all stem from a woman aged 30 to 39 in good health and CMV-seropositive.

CDR3 nucleotide sequence: TGTGCCAGCAGCATAAACCCAGGGGAGGCCACTGAAGCTTTCTTT. Translated: CASSINPGEATEAFF. This chain links TRBV7-2 with TRBJ1-1; the D gene is possibly TRBD1 (6 bases). This CDR3 spans 15 amino acids. V was pared by 5 bases and J by 4 bases, with 17 bases between. Germline V gives CDR1 SGHTA, CDR2 FQGNSA.

The rearrangement links TRBV30 to TRBJ2-7; a weak D match, TRBD1 (6 bases). V lost 3 bases to trimming and J lost 3 bases, with 18 bases between them. The germline V gene has CDR1 GTSNPN and CDR2 SVGIG (reference sequence). The CDR3 has 15 amino acids. CDR3: CAWSVGDNLDYEQYF. The CDR3 bases are TGTGCCTGGAGCGTAGGGGACAATCTAGACTACGAGCAGTACTTC.

This clone was found once. The genes are TRBV5-4 and TRBJ2-5, with D possibly being TRBD2 (5 bases). V lost 1 base and J 6 bases, leaving 13 bases between the germline ends. There are 14 residues in the CDR3. Germline V lookup: CDR1 SGHNT, CDR2 YYREEE (reference sequence). DNA of the CDR3: TGTGCCAGCAGCTTGAAGGCTAGCTCGCAGACCCAGTACTTC. Its protein product is CASSLKASSQTQYF.

The V gene is TRBV7-9, the J gene TRBJ2-1; unclear D gene. The CDR3 consists of 13 residues. Germline-derived CDR1 and CDR2 are SEHNR and FQNEAQ (reference sequence). The V end lost 0 bases, the J end lost 10 bases, and 10 bases lay between the germline ends. CDR3 region: CASSLAVGKEQFF. The CDR3 DNA follows: TGTGCCAGCAGCTTAGCTGTGGGGAAGGAGCAGTTCTTC.

The chain is built from TRBV6-1 and TRBJ2-1; no definite D call. Between the trimmed V and J ends, which lost 0 bases and 0 bases, there was a span of 15 bases. The CDR3 is 18 residues long. Germline V gene data show CDR1 as MNHNS and CDR2 as SASEGT. DNA of the CDR3: TGTGCCAGCAGTGAAGCGCTCAGCGCGTTTAGCTCCTACAATGAGCAGTTCTTC. This sequence encodes CASSEALSAFSSYNEQFF.

The rearrangement uses TRBV14 and TRBJ2-1; D is perhaps TRBD2 (5 bases). Trimming shortened V by 2 bases and J by 1 base, and 15 bases separated the two germline ends. The CDR3 runs to 17 residues. Germline V gene data show CDR1 as SGHDN and CDR2 as FVKESK. The DNA for the CDR3 is TGTGCCAGCAGCCAACTGAGGTATAGCGAATCCTACAATGAGCAGTTCTTC. It specifies CASSQLRYSESYNEQFF. Variable domain in full (rest from reference TRBV14 and TRBJ2-1): EAGVTQFPSHSVIEKGQTVTLRCDPISGHDNLYWYRRVMGKEIKFLLHFVKESKQDESGMPNNRFLAERTGGTYSTLKVQPAELEDSGVYFCASSQLRYSESYNEQFFGPGTRLTVL.

The chain has TRBV30 and TRBJ2-4; 9 bases align to TRBD2. V shed 0 bases, J shed 4 bases, and the junction held 4 bases outside the gene matches. The CDR3 contains 15 residues. Germline V gene lookup returns CDR1 GTSNPN and CDR2 SVGIG (reference sequence). CDR3 nucleotide sequence: TGTGCCTGGAGTGTCCTAGCGGGAACTAAAAACATTCAGTACTTC. Translated, it gives CAWSVLAGTKNIQYF.

The CDR3 loop reads CASSPPTQETQYF. CDR3 sequence (DNA): TGTGCCAGCAGCCCCCCGACTCAAGAGACCCAGTACTTC. The gene calls are TRBV7-9 and TRBJ2-5; D gene uncertain. Trimming left V 5 bases short and J 2 bases short, with 9 bases between. The V gene's germline CDR1 is SEHNR and CDR2 FQNEAQ (reference sequence). This CDR3 is 13 amino acids long.

This rearrangement joins TRBV30 to TRBJ1-2; TRBD1 agrees at 7 bases. CDR1 and CDR2 (germline): GTSNPN, SVGIG (reference sequence). V gave up 4 bases and J gave up 8 bases; unmatched junction bases: 19. The CDR3 length is 16 residues. CDR3 in amino acids: CAWTGEEATGRRGYTF. The CDR3 nucleotides read TGTGCCTGGACTGGGGAAGAGGCGACAGGGCGTCGGGGCTACACCTTC.

The J gene is TRBJ2-3, the V gene TRBV9; the D gene could be TRBD1 or TRBD2 (5 bases each). The CDR3 is 14 amino acids. The germline CDR1 and CDR2 sequences are SGDLS and YYNGEE. V was cut by 3 bases and J by 0 bases, with 8 bases left in between. DNA of the CDR3: TGTGCCAGCAGCGATGGGGGTAGCACAGATACGCAGTATTTT. Protein: CASSDGGSTDTQYF.

The genes are TRBV4-1 and TRBJ1-1; no definite D call. The V end was cut by 1 base, the J end by 0 bases, with 18 bases between. The CDR3 runs 18 residues. Per the germline V gene, CDR1 is MGHRA and CDR2 is YSYEKL. As DNA, the CDR3 is TGCGCCAGCAGCCAAGCATCGTCCGGAACGGGGATGAACACTGAAGCTTTCTTT. This gives the protein CASSQASSGTGMNTEAFF.

The rearrangement links TRBV7-8 to TRBJ2-2; TRBD2 aligns across 9 bases. Germline-derived CDR1 and CDR2 are SGHVS and FQNEAQ. V lost 7 bases, J lost 0 bases, and 3 bases stayed unmatched. This CDR3 spans 15 amino acids. In nucleotides, the CDR3 is TGTGCCAGCAAACTAGCGGGCCCGAACACCGGGGAGCTGTTTTTT. This sequence encodes CASKLAGPNTGELFF.

The V call is TRBV5-1, the J call TRBJ2-5, with TRBD1 matching over 9 bases. This CDR3 region has 14 residues. Trimming at V came to 4 bases and at J to 5 bases, leaving 6 bases not matched to a gene. Germline CDR1 reads SGHRS; CDR2 reads YFSETQ. The CDR3 DNA reads TGCGCCAGCAGCCCGGGGACAGGGCGGGAGACCCAGTACTTC. It specifies CASSPGTGRETQYF. Combining the CDR3 with reference TRBV5-1 and TRBJ2-5 gives the whole variable domain KAGVTQTPRYLIKTRGQQVTLSCSPISGHRSVSWYQQTPGQGLQFLFEYFSETQRNKGNFPGRFSGRQFSNSRSEMNVSTLELGDSALYLCASSPGTGRETQYFGPGTRLLVL.

DNA of the CDR3: TGTGCCACAGCCAGGGGCCTTTACACTGAAGCTTTCTTT. This translates into CATARGLYTEAFF. The chain joins TRBV9 to TRBJ1-1; possible D gene TRBD1, 6 bases. The CDR3 length is 13 residues. CDR1 and CDR2 (germline): SGDLS, YYNGEE. Deletions cut 9 bases from V and 3 bases from J, with 15 bases between.

The chain links TRBV2 to TRBJ2-2; no definite D call. Germline lookup yields CDR1 SNHLY and CDR2 FYNNEI. V lost 9 bases, J lost 8 bases, and 13 bases lay in between. This CDR3 spans 12 amino acids. The CDR3 nucleotides read TGTGCCAGTCAGATATCCGGGGGGGAGCTGTTTTTT. It is translated as CASQISGGELFF. The full variable domain, rest sourced from reference TRBV2 and TRBJ2-2, is EPEVTQTPSHQVTQMGQEVILRCVPISNHLYFYWYRQILGQKVEFLVSFYNNEISEKSEIFDDQFSVERPDGSNFTLKIRSTKLEDSAMYFCASQISGGELFFGEGSRLTVL.

J is TRBJ2-7 and V is TRBV7-2, with D unclear. This CDR3 comprises 13 residues. Germline lookup yields CDR1 SGHTA and CDR2 FQGNSA. Trimming removed 1 base from V and 7 bases from J, with 11 bases in between. CDR3 in DNA: TGTGCCAGCAGCTTAGTTCCCGCGGATGAGCAGTACTTC. Translated: CASSLVPADEQYF.

There are a few counts of this clone. The chain has TRBV6-4 and TRBJ2-3; D might be TRBD1 or TRBD2, each matching 5 bases. V lost 2 bases and J lost 3, with 18 bases in between. Looked up from germline, CDR1 is MRHNA and CDR2 is SNTAGT. The CDR3 has 17 residues. CDR3 DNA: TGTGCCAGCAGTGACCACCCCGATTGGGGCGGGACAGATACGCAGTATTTT. Protein sequence: CASSDHPDWGGTDTQYF.

Written as DNA, the CDR3 is TGTGCCAGCAGCTCTCAAACCGGGACAGGGTACACCGGGGAGCTGTTTTTT. Protein product: CASSSQTGTGYTGELFF. The chain recombines TRBV11-3 with TRBJ2-2; 9 nucleotides agree with TRBD1. After removal of 4 bases from V and 3 bases from J, the junction contained 9 bases not matched to a gene. The CDR3 is made up of 17 amino acids. Looked up from germline, CDR1 is SGHNT and CDR2 is YENEEA.

The J gene is TRBJ2-7, the V gene TRBV30, with D perhaps TRBD2 (5 bases). V was clipped by 1 base and J by 9 bases, with 16 bases between them. Germline CDR1 is GTSNPN and CDR2 is SVGIG (reference sequence). There are 13 residues in the CDR3. The CDR3 DNA reads as TGTGCCTGGAGTGCCCCCCCCAGCGCGGGGCAGTACTTC. Protein sequence: CAWSAPPSAGQYF.

The chain uses TRBV10-3 and TRBJ2-7; the D gene is possibly TRBD1 (6 bases). Trimming removed 5 bases at V and 4 bases at J, with 15 bases between. The CDR3 runs 14 residues. Germline V gene sequence: CDR1 ENHRY, CDR2 SYGVKD. CDR3 coding DNA: TGTGCCATCAGTAATAAGGACAGTTCGTACGAGCAGTACTTC. Protein: CAISNKDSSYEQYF.

The chain links TRBV28 to TRBJ2-7; 10 bases match TRBD1. Germline CDR1 and CDR2: MDHEN and SYDVKM. V gave up 4 bases and J gave up 3 bases; unmatched junction bases: 6. CDR3 length: 15 amino acids. Here the CDR3 reads CASSSRTGGFYEQYF. In DNA form, the CDR3 reads TGTGCCAGCAGTTCAAGGACAGGGGGTTTCTACGAGCAGTACTTC.